The 3 T cell receptor beta chains listed next were all sequenced from one sample in a study of spatial heterogeneity in lung cancer. Study-wide results and caveats: Counts of expanded intratumoral alpha and beta TCRs tracked tumor mutation counts.

No cognate antigen is known for these TCRs. Sample time point: sample taken at primary tumor resection. In TCRdb, the 5' RACE reads were re-called with MiXCR into one record per CDR3 protein. The sample lists about 9,200 distinct CDR3 sequences; over 7% were seen once. The specimen comprised lung tumor tissue, sampled at surgery. These receptors were obtained from a male donor with early-stage non-small cell lung cancer.

Many counts were recorded for this clonotype. The chain combines TRBV6-2 or TRBV6-3 with TRBJ2-5, with a possible D match to TRBD1 (6 bases). V lost 6 bases to trimming and J lost 4 bases, with 15 bases between them. The CDR3 sequence is 14 residues long. Germline V CDR1 and CDR2: MNHEY, SVGEGT. CDR3 in amino acids: CASRLQGTRETQYF. CDR3 bases: TGTGCCAGCAGACTCCAGGGGACAAGAGAGACCCAGTACTTC.

V gene TRBV20-1 combines with J gene TRBJ2-7, with 12 bases identical to TRBD2. CDR3 length: 14 amino acids. With 5 bases clipped from V and 6 bases from J, the junction kept 8 bases outside the gene matches. CDR1 is DFQATT, CDR2 SNEGSKA, per germline (reference sequence). The CDR3 is CSAEPSGGASEQYF. Written as DNA, the CDR3 is TGCAGTGCTGAACCTAGCGGGGGGGCAAGCGAGCAGTACTTC.

This chain joins TRBV5-4 and TRBJ1-1; possibly TRBD1 for D (5 bases). The germline CDR1 and CDR2 sequences are SGHNT and YYREEE (reference sequence). The CDR3 has 14 amino acids. V lost 2 bases to trimming and J lost 2 bases, with 10 bases between them. CDR3 in amino acids: CASSFAGANTEAFF. CDR3 coding DNA: TGTGCCAGCAGCTTTGCCGGGGCAAACACTGAAGCTTTCTTT.